These 2 T cell receptor beta chains share one sample of origin, sequenced in a study of cytomegalovirus exposure and HLA in healthy donors. Amplification used 60 Vbeta primers and 13 Jbeta primers. Only in-frame clones appear in the TCRdb table, and some are missing; sequencing was by immunoSEQ multiplex PCR. Reported are about 160,000 clones; the ten largest clones contain 2.1%. The specimen sequenced was PBMCs. These TCRs come from a young man in good health and CMV-seronegative.

The V and J genes are TRBV2 and TRBJ1-5, with a tentative D call TRBD1 (6 bases). The CDR3 runs to 14 residues. The germline CDR1 and CDR2 sequences are SNHLY and FYNNEI. Trimming left V 8 bases short and J 0 bases short, with 11 bases between. The CDR3 region is CASVDSYSNQPQHF. In DNA, the CDR3 is TGTGCCAGCGTGGACAGTTATAGCAATCAGCCCCAGCATTTT.

The chain employs TRBV11-2 and TRBJ2-1; 12 positions match TRBD2. Germline V lookup: CDR1 SGHAT, CDR2 FQNNGV. The CDR3 totals 13 residues. With 5 bases clipped from V and 9 bases from J, the junction kept 2 bases outside the gene matches. The CDR3 DNA reads as TGTGCCAGCAGCGGGGGACTAGCGGGTGAGCAGTTCTTC. Its translation: CASSGGLAGEQFF.